One T cell receptor (beta chain) is described in this entry. The protocol was immunoSEQ multiplex PCR, while the TCRdb copy is restricted to in-frame clones and leaves out a portion. The sample lists approximately 240,000 clones, roughly nine tenths occurring once. The entry originates in a study of blood T cell repertoires in COVID-19. Study background: Sites across the United States, Italy and Spain contributed samples from acute and convalescent COVID-19. PBMCs, B-cell-depleted T cells, or T cells provided the cDNA or gDNA that made up the material.

Trimming removed 2 bases at V and 3 bases at J, with 14 bases between. CDR1 is LGHNA and CDR2 is YNFKEQ in the germline V gene. The CDR3 is 15 amino acids. The chain uses TRBV4-2 and TRBJ2-7, with a tentative D call TRBD2 (5 bases). The TCR originated in a woman under 30 in a cohort exposed to, infected with or recovered from COVID-19 (not recorded which). The specimen was PBMCs or T cells enriched from blood (not recorded which). The CDR3 sequence is CASSQPSSTRYEQYF. The CDR3 DNA sequence: TGTGCCAGCAGCCAACCTAGCTCAACCCGCTACGAGCAGTACTTC.